This section outlines one TCR beta chain sequence together with its context. Germline assignment: CDR1 MGHDK and CDR2 SYGVNS. The V and J ends lost 0 bases and 8 bases, in that order; junction bases with no gene match: 5. This CDR3 has 14 residues. These data come from a study of blood T cell repertoires in COVID-19. Study details: Sites in the United States, Italy and Spain provided acute and convalescent COVID-19 samples. T cells, B-cell-depleted T cells, or PBMCs provided the cDNA or gDNA that served as material.

Methods used by the authors: Cell counts per sample came from amplifying reference gene primers. The table came from immunoSEQ multiplex PCR; TCRdb's copy has only in-frame clones and leaves some out. Clone size and the V and J calls come from that table; the DNA yielded D and trimming. The sample shows 650,000 to 800,000 clones, 85% to 90% of them seen only once. The receptor was derived from a woman aged 18-35 years with acute or convalescent COVID-19. V gene TRBV25-1 combines with J gene TRBJ1-2; TRBD1 aligns across 8 bases. Sequencing used peripheral blood. The CDR3 here is CASSEYTGGEGYTF. CDR3 sequence (DNA): TGTGCCAGCAGTGAATATACAGGGGGAGAGGGCTACACCTTC.